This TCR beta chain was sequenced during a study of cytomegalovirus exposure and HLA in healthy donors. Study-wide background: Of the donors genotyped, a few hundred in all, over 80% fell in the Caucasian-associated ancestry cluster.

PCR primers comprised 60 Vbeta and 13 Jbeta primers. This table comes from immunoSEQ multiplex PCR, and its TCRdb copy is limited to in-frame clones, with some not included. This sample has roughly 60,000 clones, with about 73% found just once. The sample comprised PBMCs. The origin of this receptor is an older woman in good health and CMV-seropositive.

In DNA, the CDR3 is TGTGCCAGCAGCTTGGTGTGGGCCGTCAATGAGCAGTTCTTC. Translation gives CASSLVWAVNEQFF. V usage is TRBV5-5 and J usage is TRBJ2-1; D is unresolved. Trimming removed 0 bases from V and 6 bases from J, with 10 bases in between. The CDR3 loop spans 14 amino acids. Germline V gene data show CDR1 as SGHKS and CDR2 as YYEKEE (reference sequence).